Listed below are T cell receptor beta chains from one sample, sequenced in a study of T cell repertoires in cytomegalovirus infection. Via MiXCR, TCRdb re-called the reads, giving one row per CDR3 protein. The table has under 200,000 distinct CDR3 sequences, 9.5% seen once; the top ten hold around 4.4%. Input material: PBMCs. The receptors stem from a human donor in good health (CMV status not recorded). Some clones in this sample may be carry-over from other donors' samples. The CDR3 runs from the conserved cysteine through the conserved F or W. Each record gives: D gene, J gene, V gene, clone size, CDR3 protein, CDR3 DNA. A D gene is named only where the DNA matches it firmly. Clone size is not always given. Where it is, it says once, few, many or a class for expanded clones.

NA,TRBJ1-6,TRBV7-2,many,CASSGGRGSYNSPLHF,TGTGCCAGCAGTGGGGGCAGGGGCTCCTATAATTCACCCCTCCACTTT
TRBD1,TRBJ1-1,TRBV20-1,NA,CSAGQGSNTEAFF,TGCAGTGCAGGACAGGGGAGTAACACTGAAGCTTTCTTT
NA,TRBJ2-5,TRBV29-1,NA,CSVEDRGGHRKETQYF,TGCAGCGTTGAAGATAGGGGGGGACACCGAAAAGAGACCCAGTACTTC
NA,TRBJ2-1,TRBV28,many,CASMSRAKSYNEQFF,TGTGCCAGCATGTCCAGGGCCAAGTCCTACAATGAGCAGTTCTTC
NA,TRBJ1-5,TRBV28,NA,CASSLGGAAQPQHF,TGTGCCAGCAGTTTAGGCGGGGCCGCGCAGCCCCAGCATTTT
NA,TRBJ1-1,TRBV19,few,CASSIISNTEAFF,TGTGCCAGTAGTATAATCTCGAACACTGAAGCTTTCTTT
TRBD1,TRBJ2-2,TRBV24-1,many,CATSDLRDRAGNTGELFF,TGTGCCACCAGTGATCTTCGAGACAGGGCGGGGAACACCGGGGAGCTGTTTTTT
NA,TRBJ1-2,TRBV4-3,many,CASSQDKQGYYGYTF,TGCGCCAGCAGCCAAGATAAACAGGGCTACTATGGCTACACCTTC
NA,TRBJ1-3,TRBV6-2/TRBV6-3,many,CASSYSILDYSGNTIYF,TGTGCCAGCAGTTACTCGATTCTGGACTACTCTGGAAACACCATATATTTT
NA,TRBJ2-5,TRBV12-3/TRBV12-4,many,CASSLLGLETQYF,TGTGCCAGCAGTTTATTGGGGCTGGAGACCCAGTACTTC
NA,TRBJ2-3,TRBV6-6,NA,CASSYMVDTQYF,TGTGCCAGCAGTTACATGGTAGATACGCAGTATTTT
NA,TRBJ1-2,TRBV7-2,many,CASSLDPPDKYDGYTF,TGTGCCAGCAGCTTAGATCCCCCCGACAAATATGATGGCTACACCTTC
TRBD2,TRBJ2-5,TRBV7-6,many,CASSPRTSGAQETQYF,TGTGCCAGCAGCCCACGGACTAGTGGGGCCCAAGAGACCCAGTACTTC
NA,TRBJ2-7,TRBV20-1,few,CSARTISGYEQYF,TGCAGTGCTAGAACCATTAGCGGCTACGAGCAGTACTTC
NA,TRBJ2-7,TRBV7-2,many,CASSSTGQASYEQYF,TGTGCCAGCAGCTCCACGGGCCAAGCGTCCTACGAGCAGTACTTC
TRBD1,TRBJ1-2,TRBV7-9,NA,CASSLVGTGVYGYTF,TGTGCCAGCAGCTTAGTGGGGACAGGGGTATATGGCTACACCTTC
TRBD1,TRBJ2-3,TRBV6-8,NA,CASRETGGSYTQYF,TGTGCCAGCAGGGAGACAGGGGGCTCATATACGCAGTATTTT
NA,TRBJ1-1,TRBV5-1,few,CASSLLRLNTEAFF,TGCGCCAGCAGCCTTTTACGTTTGAACACTGAAGCTTTCTTT
NA,TRBJ2-7,TRBV11-2,many,CASSFLARAGPYEQYF,TGTGCCAGCAGCTTCCTCGCCAGGGCAGGCCCCTACGAGCAGTACTTC
NA,TRBJ2-7,TRBV6-2/TRBV6-3,many,CASSYFATGYEQYF,TGTGCCAGCAGTTATTTCGCCACCGGGTACGAGCAGTACTTC